This T cell receptor beta chain stems from a study of T cells expressing NK-cell markers. The CDR3 covers 15 residues. The germline gives CDR1 KGHDR, CDR2 SFDVKD. Each CDR3 protein gets one entry in TCRdb, which reprocessed the 5' RACE reads and gives no DNA. This sample contains about 460,000 distinct CDR3 sequences. The chain is built from TRBV24-1 and TRBJ2-1; the D call of TRBD2 rests on TCRdb alone, since no DNA is present to check it. What was sequenced was blood T cells: a sorted CD56 or NKG2C T cell subset, CD4+ or CD8+ T cells, or bulk PBMC T cells (not recorded which). This clonotype originated in a woman in her 50s in good health. CDR3 sequence: CATSDFQGLRNEQFF.